This entry lists 5 T cell receptor beta chains sequenced from one sample in a study of Ad26.COV2.S vaccination and SARS-CoV-2 variants. Method: immunoSEQ multiplex PCR; TCRdb's copy keeps in-frame clones and lacks some. This table has fewer than 55,000 clones, around 83% appearing once. The sample here was peripheral blood, taken after recovery from COVID-19. These receptors were taken from a human donor who had recovered from COVID-19.

The V and J genes are TRBV5-6 and TRBJ1-4, with D unclear. CDR1 and CDR2 (germline): SGHDT, YYEEEE. V was shortened by 0 bases and J by 4 bases, with 10 bases between the two germline ends. CDR3 length equals 15 residues. This chain's CDR3 is CASSLVAAGNEKLFF. CDR3 DNA: TGTGCCAGCAGCTTGGTGGCAGCGGGTAATGAAAAACTGTTTTTT. The variable domain in full, with the rest retrieved from reference TRBV5-6 and TRBJ1-4, is DAGVTQSPTHLIKTRGQQVTLRCSPKSGHDTVSWYQQALGQGPQFIFQYYEEEERQRGNFPDRFSGHQFPNYSSELNVNALLLGDSALYLCASSLVAAGNEKLFFGSGTQLSVL.

The gene calls are TRBV28 and TRBJ2-7; 9 nucleotides line up with TRBD2. The CDR3 totals 13 residues. V gave up 11 bases and J gave up 3 bases; unmatched junction bases: 8. Germline-derived CDR1 and CDR2 are MDHEN and SYDVKM. The CDR3 here is CAAGGLAYYEQYF. CDR3 DNA sequence: TGTGCCGCAGGGGGACTAGCTTACTACGAGCAGTACTTC.

This clone was detected only a few times. The chain couples TRBV6-6 to TRBJ1-2; 7 bases agree with TRBD1. The germline CDR1 and CDR2 sequences are MNHNY and SVGAGI (reference sequence). There are 16 residues in the CDR3. V gave up 0 bases and J gave up 7 bases; unmatched junction bases: 11. The DNA of the CDR3 is TGTGCCAGCAGTTACTCACCCTGGACAGGTCGAAGTGGCTACACCTTC. Translating gives CASSYSPWTGRSGYTF.

The chain is built from TRBV4-1 and TRBJ1-2, with D possibly being TRBD1 (6 bases). Germline loops: CDR1 MGHRA, CDR2 YSYEKL. V lost 4 bases to trimming and J lost 4 bases, with 10 bases between them. The CDR3 covers 13 residues. Here the CDR3 reads CASSPEGGYGYTF. CDR3 coding DNA: TGCGCCAGCAGCCCCGAGGGGGGCTATGGCTACACCTTC.

This clone has a single count. CDR3 residues: CSASQRGASSTDTQYF. CDR3 nucleotide sequence: TGCAGTGCCAGTCAAAGGGGGGCTTCGAGCACAGATACGCAGTATTTT. V usage is TRBV20-1 and J usage is TRBJ2-3; D might be TRBD1 or TRBD2, each matching 6 bases. Germline V gene lookup returns CDR1 DFQATT and CDR2 SNEGSKA (reference sequence). Trimming removed 6 bases at V and 0 bases at J, with 19 bases between. The CDR3 runs to 16 residues.